Sequencing of this TCR beta chain was carried out in a study of T cell repertoires in cytomegalovirus infection. Study as a whole: Public TCR beta signatures were indicative of both CMV infection and a matching HLA type.

TCRdb processed the reads anew with MiXCR; each CDR3 protein has one entry. The repertoire holds approximately 600,000 distinct CDR3 sequences, with 40% as singletons. Study results and limitations: In two of eight donors, the top clonotype was HLA-C-restricted CMV-specific.

In its sample, this clonotype was seen a few times. What it binds is unknown. V lost 5 bases, J lost 2 bases, and 3 bases stayed unmatched. The length of the CDR3 is 15 residues. Specimen: cultured PBMCs, collected from culture after CMV antigen stimulation. The receptor comes from a human donor in good health (CMV status not recorded). Some clones in this sample may be carry-over from other donors' samples. The V call is TRBV12-3 or TRBV12-4, the J call TRBJ2-3, with 11 bases matching TRBD2. CDR3 coding DNA: TGTGCCAGCAGTGGACTAGCGGGCTACACAGATACGCAGTATTTT. Protein: CASSGLAGYTDTQYF.